Presented here are 5 T cell receptor beta chains from one specimen sequenced in a study of cytotoxic CD8 clonotypes in ibrutinib-treated CLL. Sequencing used immunoSEQ multiplex PCR; TCRdb keeps in-frame clones, though not all of them. The data show around 250,000 clones, 70% seen once. Sequences were derived from PBMCs, sampled after 24 months of ibrutinib treatment. These receptors all stem from a human donor with chronic lymphocytic leukemia.

The chain employs TRBV6-5 and TRBJ1-4; D is uncertain. Trimming stripped 7 bases from V and 1 base from J, with 4 bases between. The V gene's germline CDR1 is MNHEY and CDR2 SVGAGI. This CDR3 spans 12 amino acids. The CDR3 nucleotides read TGTGCCAGCAAGCGAACTAATGAAAAACTGTTTTTT. This sequence encodes CASKRTNEKLFF.

The chain combines TRBV14 with TRBJ2-2, with D possibly TRBD2 on 6 matching bases. Germline CDR1 SGHDN, CDR2 FVKESK. The V end lost 3 bases, the J end lost 0 bases, and 11 bases lay between the germline ends. CDR3 size: 16 residues. CDR3 in DNA: TGTGCCAGCAGCCAGGCCGGGACTTCGAACACCGGGGAGCTGTTTTTT. Translated, it gives CASSQAGTSNTGELFF.

The V call is TRBV28, the J call TRBJ1-2; a weak D match, TRBD1 (5 bases). Germline V CDR1 and CDR2: MDHEN, SYDVKM. The CDR3 totals 13 residues. V shed 4 bases and J shed 8 bases, with 14 bases lying between them. This chain's CDR3 is CASSSGAPEGYTF. In nucleotides, the CDR3 is TGTGCCAGCAGTTCCGGGGCTCCAGAAGGCTACACCTTC.

The chain uses TRBV4-2 and TRBJ1-5, with TRBD1 as a possible D gene (6 bases). The CDR3 runs 17 residues. The germline V gene has CDR1 LGHNA and CDR2 YNFKEQ. Trimming pared 1 base from V and 3 bases from J, leaving 16 bases between. The DNA for the CDR3 is TGTGCCAGCAGCCAAGCCGAGACCGGGACACACAATCAGCCCCAGCATTTT. Encoded protein: CASSQAETGTHNQPQHF.

The chain combines TRBV18 with TRBJ2-1, with 9 positions matching TRBD2. This CDR3 is built from 12 residues. V was pared by 2 bases and J by 13 bases, with 3 bases of the junction left unmatched. Germline loops: CDR1 KGHSH, CDR2 LQKENI. DNA of the CDR3: TGTGCCAGCTCACCAAGGCGGGAGGGACAGTTCTTC. Encoded protein: CASSPRREGQFF.